One and the same sample provided the 19 T cell receptor beta chains below, sequenced in a study of identical twins (TCRdb year 2016). Receptor amplification or capture employed 5' RACE. These reads were obtained on an Illumina HiSeq 2000. The public sequencing data were trimmed at Q25 with fastp and processed into clonotypes with MiXCR by TCRdb, which kept only in-frame beta chains. Here each entry gathers all rows of one CDR3 protein and keeps the most common genes and DNA. Within this sample are about 700,000 distinct CDR3 sequences, with 5.5% to 6.5% of them counted one time only. The ten largest clones take up 1.5% to 2% of the sample. Sequencing was carried out using naive T cells sorted from blood. Explained via the paper, the cell subset or site label denotes: cells isolated with a human naive T-cell isolation kit. These receptors were collected from a man between 18 and 35 years old in good health.

The chain couples TRBV12-3 or TRBV12-4 to TRBJ2-3; the D is unclear. The CDR3 runs 12 residues. The germline V and J ends were trimmed by 9 bases and 2 bases, with 9 bases remaining between them. The DNA for the CDR3 is TGTGCCAGGCCCCCGGACACAGATACGCAGTATTTT. Protein sequence: CARPPDTDTQYF.

The table lists this clonotype with many counts. This rearrangement joins TRBV5-1 to TRBJ1-1; D gene ambiguous. The CDR3 consists of 14 residues. V gave up 0 bases and J gave up 6 bases, with 12 bases separating them. Germline V gives CDR1 SGHRS, CDR2 YFSETQ. The CDR3 protein is CASSLGEGYAEAFF. The DNA of the CDR3 is TGCGCCAGCAGCTTGGGTGAGGGATACGCTGAAGCTTTCTTT.

The chain couples TRBV7-3 to TRBJ2-7; D not certain. CDR3 size: 15 residues. Trimming took off 0 bases at V and 6 bases at J, with 15 bases between the two ends. Germline V lookup: CDR1 SGHTA, CDR2 FQGTGA. CDR3 sequence: CASSLTPAHSSEQYF. The CDR3 nucleotides read TGTGCCAGCAGCTTAACCCCAGCCCATTCTTCCGAGCAGTACTTC.

This clonotype showed up many times. This chain connects TRBV27 to TRBJ1-5, with a tentative D call TRBD1 (5 bases). The V and J ends lost 0 bases and 6 bases respectively, with 9 bases between them. The CDR3 consists of 14 residues. Germline V gene data show CDR1 as MNHEY and CDR2 as SMNVEV (reference sequence). The CDR3 nucleotides read TGTGCCAGCAGTTTATCGGGGGTGAGTCAGCCCCAGCATTTT. This encodes CASSLSGVSQPQHF.

V usage is TRBV5-1 and J usage is TRBJ2-7; 7 nucleotides line up with TRBD2. The CDR3 extends over 13 amino acids. Germline values: CDR1 SGHRS, CDR2 YFSETQ. With V trimmed by 3 bases and J by 3 bases, 3 bases remained unmatched. CDR3 loop: CASSSQRGYEQYF. In DNA form, the CDR3 reads TGCGCCAGCAGCTCGCAGCGGGGCTACGAGCAGTACTTC.

This clonotype was observed at least ten times. This chain joins TRBV29-1 and TRBJ2-5; tentatively, D is TRBD2 (7 bases). This CDR3 region has 15 residues. Per the germline V gene, CDR1 is SQVTM and CDR2 is ANQGSEA. Trimming pared 4 bases from V and 2 bases from J, leaving 17 bases between. The CDR3 bases are TGCAGCGTTGTTAAGGGGGGGGCCCCACAAGAGACCCAGTACTTC. It encodes CSVVKGGAPQETQYF.

In this sample, this clonotype turned up a few times. The rearrangement uses TRBV10-3 and TRBJ2-7; D may be TRBD2 (5 bases). The length of the CDR3 is 11 residues. Germline V lookup: CDR1 ENHRY, CDR2 SYGVKD. With 4 bases removed from V and 5 bases from J, the gap between germline ends came to 6 bases. This CDR3 is CAISAGNEQYV. For the CDR3, the DNA is TGTGCCATCAGTGCGGGGAACGAGCAGTACGTC.

Ten or more counts support this clonotype. This chain links TRBV28 with TRBJ2-1; 10 nucleotides agree with TRBD2. The trim removed 5 bases at V and 3 bases at J, leaving 7 bases unmatched. Germline lookup yields CDR1 MDHEN and CDR2 SYDVKM. The length of the CDR3 is 16 residues. CDR3 bases: TGTGCCAGCAGTCCCCGGACTAGCGGTTACTACAATGAGCAGTTCTTC. This sequence encodes CASSPRTSGYYNEQFF.

The sample holds many counts of this clonotype. The V call is TRBV10-1, the J call TRBJ2-2, with unresolved D. CDR3 length: 13 amino acids. CDR1 and CDR2 (germline): WNHNN, SYGVQD (reference sequence). The V and J ends lost 3 bases and 4 bases respectively, with 6 bases between them. CDR3 protein: CASSEGPTGELFF. The CDR3 DNA sequence: TGCGCCAGCAGTGAAGGGCCCACCGGGGAGCTGTTTTTT.

This clonotype has a handful of counts. The rearrangement links TRBV5-5 to TRBJ2-7; D is unclear. The V gene lost 0 bases and the J gene lost 2 bases, with 9 bases spanning the gap. Germline V CDR1 and CDR2: SGHKS, YYEKEE (reference sequence). CDR3 length equals 14 residues. CDR3 DNA: TGTGCCAGCAGCTTGGCCGGCACCCCCTACGAGCAGTACGTC. It codes for CASSLAGTPYEQYV.

The chain uses TRBV5-1 and TRBJ2-1; 9 nucleotides align to TRBD2. This CDR3 region has 15 residues. The V gene end was trimmed by 4 bases and the J gene end by 14 bases; junction bases not matched to a gene: 16. Germline V CDR1 and CDR2: SGHRS, YFSETQ. CDR3 amino acids: CASSPELAGLRGEFF. The CDR3 nucleotides read TGCGCCAGCAGCCCGGAACTAGCGGGCCTCCGAGGGGAGTTCTTC.

The chain links TRBV12-3 or TRBV12-4 to TRBJ2-6; TRBD1 is a possible D gene (6 bases). The ends were cut back, 5 bases at V and 2 bases at J, with 10 bases in the middle. The CDR3 length is 15 residues. CDR3 residues: CASSGGEAGANVLTF. CDR3 nucleotides: TGTGCCAGCAGTGGGGGCGAGGCTGGGGCCAACGTCCTGACTTTC.

This clonotype was detected many times. This rearrangement joins TRBV10-3 to TRBJ2-1; D is undetermined. This CDR3 spans 13 amino acids. Trimming cost V 8 bases and J 5 bases, with 13 bases left between them. Germline V gene lookup returns CDR1 ENHRY and CDR2 SYGVKD. CDR3 amino acids: CAIGMSANNEQFF. The CDR3 nucleotides read TGTGCCATCGGCATGAGTGCGAACAATGAGCAGTTCTTC.

This clonotype has at least ten counts. The genes are TRBV12-3 or TRBV12-4 and TRBJ1-3, with D uncertain. The CDR3 contains 16 residues. The ends were cut back, 4 bases at V and 0 bases at J, with 13 bases in the middle. This CDR3 reads CASSYQTGSSGNTIYF. The CDR3 DNA follows: TGTGCCAGCAGTTATCAGACTGGAAGCTCTGGAAACACCATATATTTT.

This clonotype showed up many times. V and J are TRBV12-3 or TRBV12-4 and TRBJ1-6, with no clear D. Trimming stripped 3 bases from V and 3 bases from J, with 9 bases between. The CDR3 consists of 15 residues. As DNA, the CDR3 is TGTGCCAGCAGTTTTGGGCTCCTCTATAATTCACCCCTCCACTTT. Translating it yields CASSFGLLYNSPLHF.

In its sample, this clonotype was seen many times. The rearrangement links TRBV25-1 to TRBJ2-1; no definite D call. Germline assignment: CDR1 MGHDK and CDR2 SYGVNS. Deletions cut 2 bases from V and 4 bases from J, with 12 bases between. The CDR3 covers 15 residues. The CDR3 sequence: CASSETLGWYNEQFF. CDR3 nucleotide sequence: TGTGCCAGCAGTGAAACCTTAGGGTGGTACAATGAGCAGTTCTTC.

The chain couples TRBV4-1 to TRBJ2-1; D tentatively fits TRBD1 or TRBD2 (6 bases each). Germline CDR1 and CDR2: MGHRA and YSYEKL. Trimming cost V 6 bases and J 0 bases, with 15 bases left between them. The CDR3 runs to 16 residues. The CDR3 reads CASRSSGRGSYNEQFF. CDR3 nucleotide sequence: TGCGCCAGCAGGAGTAGCGGCAGGGGCTCCTACAATGAGCAGTTCTTC.

This clonotype was counted at least ten times. CDR3 DNA sequence: TGTGCCAGCAGTAGCGGGATCTTCGAGCAGTACTTC. Encoded protein: CASSSGIFEQYF. This rearrangement joins TRBV6-2 or TRBV6-3 to TRBJ2-7; 7 bases agree with TRBD2. Germline assignment: CDR1 MNHEY and CDR2 SVGEGT. With V trimmed by 5 bases and J by 6 bases, 4 bases remained unmatched. The CDR3 extends over 12 amino acids.

This clonotype was recorded a few times. This sequence joins TRBV4-1 and TRBJ2-3; the match to TRBD1 covers 9 bases. The V gene end was trimmed by 4 bases and the J gene end by 4 bases; junction bases not matched to a gene: 9. The CDR3 is 16 residues long. Germline V gene data show CDR1 as MGHRA and CDR2 as YSYEKL. CDR3 bases: TGCGCCAGCAGCCCCGAGGACAGGGGCGGGCCAGATACGCAGTATTTT. Translating gives CASSPEDRGGPDTQYF.